Following are 23 T cell receptor beta chains from one sample sequenced in a study of liver allograft versus peripheral blood T cells. Study summary: Transplanted livers and recipients' peripheral blood had their T cell receptor repertoires compared.

In TCRdb, the reads were re-called with MiXCR into one record per CDR3 protein. The table lists fewer than 13,000 distinct CDR3 sequences, under 20% of them singletons. The source of these receptors is a human patient who had a liver transplant. Among the T cells, some may be from the graft donor.

This sequence joins TRBV12-3 or TRBV12-4 and TRBJ1-5; tentatively, D is TRBD1 (5 bases). V gave up 7 bases and J gave up 3 bases, with 13 bases separating them. The CDR3 is made up of 14 amino acids. The DNA for the CDR3 is TGTGCCAGCACCTCGACAGCTTTCAATCAGCCCCAGCATTTT. Its translation is CASTSTAFNQPQHF.

This clonotype was seen ten or more times. This sequence joins TRBV6-1 and TRBJ1-5, with a tentative D call TRBD1 (6 bases). CDR1 is MNHNS, CDR2 SASEGT, per germline. The CDR3 loop spans 16 amino acids. Trimming pared 1 base from V and 2 bases from J, leaving 12 bases between. Here the CDR3 reads CASSEGAPGGNQPQHF. The CDR3 DNA follows: TGTGCCAGCAGTGAAGGTGCCCCAGGGGGCAATCAGCCCCAGCATTTT.

This clonotype is medium-sized. J is TRBJ2-7 and V is TRBV6-1; no clear D. There are 13 residues in the CDR3. Germline V CDR1 and CDR2: MNHNS, SASEGT. Trimming removed 6 bases at V and 4 bases at J, with 13 bases between. The CDR3 protein is CASRGSPGYEQYF. The CDR3 DNA reads TGTGCCAGCAGAGGCAGCCCGGGTTACGAGCAGTACTTC.

This clonotype has ten or more counts. The chain links TRBV5-4 to TRBJ1-1, with D perhaps TRBD1 (6 bases). This CDR3 contains 14 residues. V was clipped by 3 bases and J by 5 bases, with 14 bases between them. Germline V gives CDR1 SGHNT, CDR2 YYREEE (reference sequence). CDR3 in amino acids: CASSSDRWGTEAFF. In DNA form, the CDR3 reads TGTGCCAGCAGCTCTGACAGGTGGGGGACTGAAGCTTTCTTT.

On this clonotype itself: A junction boundary mismatches the germline segment, possibly from a read error. The chain links TRBV7-2 to TRBJ1-2; D may be TRBD1 (6 bases). The germline gives CDR1 SGHTA, CDR2 FQGNSA. This CDR3 is built from 15 residues. CDR3 amino acids: CARSLEARGNYGYTF. CDR3 nucleotide sequence: TGTGCCAGAAGCTTAGAGGCCAGGGGCAACTATGGCTACACCTTC.

Many counts were recorded for this clonotype. This rearrangement joins TRBV7-9 to TRBJ1-2; D not certain. The V end lost 5 bases, the J end lost 8 bases, and 15 bases lay between the germline ends. The germline V gene encodes CDR1 SEHNR and CDR2 FQNEAQ (reference sequence). This CDR3 comprises 13 residues. The CDR3 nucleotides are TGTGCCAGCAGCCCCACAGAAATCATGGGCTACACCTTC. It yields the protein CASSPTEIMGYTF.

The table lists this clonotype with many counts. The chain is built from TRBV18 and TRBJ2-5; D is ambiguous. Germline CDR1 KGHSH, CDR2 LQKENI. V lost 4 bases, J lost 5 bases, and 14 bases lay in between. The CDR3 spans 14 residues. Here the CDR3 reads CASSQSLNPETQYF. CDR3 sequence (DNA): TGTGCCAGCTCACAGTCCTTAAATCCGGAGACCCAGTACTTC.

Only a few counts were recorded for this clonotype. The chain has TRBV7-3 and TRBJ1-6; maybe TRBD1 (5 bases). CDR3 length: 13 residues. Germline V gene sequence: CDR1 SGHTA, CDR2 FQGTGA. Trimming stripped 3 bases from V and 10 bases from J, with 10 bases between. CDR3 sequence: CASSLFQGSPLHF. In DNA form, the CDR3 reads TGTGCCAGCAGCTTGTTCCAGGGCTCACCCCTCCACTTT.

This clonotype was found many times. The genes are TRBV20-1 and TRBJ1-6; a possible D gene is TRBD1 (6 bases). CDR1 DFQATT and CDR2 SNEGSKA come from the germline V gene (reference sequence). The CDR3 sequence is 13 residues long. Trimming took 3 bases from V and 3 from J, leaving 6 bases between them. CDR3 residues: CSASRGYNSPLHF. As DNA, the CDR3 is TGCAGTGCTAGCAGGGGCTATAATTCACCCCTCCACTTT.

The chain joins TRBV12-3 or TRBV12-4 to TRBJ1-2, with D perhaps TRBD1 (6 bases). V lost 5 bases and J 8 bases, leaving 12 bases between the germline ends. The CDR3 has 12 residues. CDR3 residues: CASSPGGRGYTF. CDR3 DNA: TGTGCCAGCAGTCCCGGGGGCAGAGGCTACACCTTC.

This clonotype was recorded a few times. CDR3 in amino acids: CASSPSGLSSWGSRETQYF. CDR3 DNA: TGTGCCAGTAGCCCCTCGGGACTATCATCCTGGGGGTCAAGGGAGACCCAGTACTTC. The genes are TRBV19 and TRBJ2-5; 7 bases line up with TRBD2. The J segment lost 5 bases and the V segment lost 6 bases, leaving 24 bases of the junction unmatched. The V gene's germline CDR1 is LNHDA and CDR2 SQIVND (reference sequence). This CDR3 comprises 19 residues. Full variable domain (remainder filled in from reference TRBV19 and TRBJ2-5): DGGITQSPKYLFRKEGQNVTLSCEQNLNHDAMYWYRQDPGQGLRLIYYSQIVNDFQKGDIAEGYSVSREKKESFPLTVTSAQKNPTAFYLCASSPSGLSSWGSRETQYFGPGTRLLVL.

Only a few counts were recorded for this clonotype. The chain combines TRBV7-2 with TRBJ1-5; D uncertain. Germline V gives CDR1 SGHTA, CDR2 FQGNSA. Trimming stripped 2 bases from V and 9 bases from J, with 8 bases between. The CDR3 extends over 12 amino acids. This CDR3 reads CASSLNPGPQHF. The CDR3 bases are TGTGCCAGCAGCTTAAACCCCGGGCCCCAGCATTTT.

Judged by abundance, this clonotype is medium-sized. V is TRBV19 and J is TRBJ1-2; D possibly corresponds to TRBD1 (5 bases). This CDR3 contains 15 residues. V shed 5 bases and J shed 4 bases, with 17 bases lying between them. Per germline, CDR1 LNHDA and CDR2 SQIVND (reference sequence). CDR3 DNA sequence: TGTGCCAGTAGTCTCGCACAGACAGTACTCTATGGCTACACCTTC. It yields the protein CASSLAQTVLYGYTF.

The J gene is TRBJ1-6, the V gene TRBV20-1, with D possibly TRBD1 on 5 matching bases. The V end lost 6 bases, the J end lost 9 bases, and 18 bases lay between the germline ends. CDR1 and CDR2 from the germline V gene are DFQATT and SNEGSKA (reference sequence). The CDR3 is made up of 14 amino acids. The CDR3 DNA reads TGCAGTGCCAGGGACTCCCTTGGGAGTTCACCCCTCCACTTT. Translation: CSARDSLGSSPLHF.

This clonotype was detected only a few times. J is TRBJ2-2 and V is TRBV11-1; D gene ambiguous. The ends were cut back, 0 bases at V and 7 bases at J, with 9 bases in the middle. Germline V lookup: CDR1 SGHAT, CDR2 FQDESV (reference sequence). This CDR3 contains 14 residues. The DNA for the CDR3 is TGTGCCAGCAGCTTAGCCCTCCCCCTCGGGGAGCTGTTTTTT. As protein: CASSLALPLGELFF.

This clonotype was observed a handful of times. The chain carries TRBV20-1 and TRBJ2-7; D unclear. The length of the CDR3 is 11 residues. Germline V gene lookup returns CDR1 DFQATT and CDR2 SNEGSKA (reference sequence). The ends were cut back, 0 bases at V and 3 bases at J, with 3 bases in the middle. For the CDR3, the DNA is TGCAGTGCTAGAGATCTCTACGAGCAGTACTTC. Translating gives CSARDLYEQYF.

This clonotype was counted ten times or more. This chain joins TRBV7-2 and TRBJ1-2, with 7 bases that match TRBD1. The CDR3 is 14 amino acids. CDR1 and CDR2 (germline): SGHTA, FQGNSA. V lost 5 bases and J lost 6; bases outside the gene matches: 9. The DNA of the CDR3 is TGTGCCAGCAGCCTCTCAGGGGGGGGGAATGGCTACACCTTC. Residues: CASSLSGGGNGYTF.

This clonotype is labeled medium-sized. CDR3 DNA sequence: TGTGCCAGCTCGGGACAACAGGGAGCAGGAAACACCATATATTTT. It yields the protein CASSGQQGAGNTIYF. V is TRBV18 and J is TRBJ1-3; maybe TRBD1 (6 bases). The CDR3 is 15 amino acids. Trimming pared 6 bases from V and 4 bases from J, leaving 16 bases between. Germline V CDR1 and CDR2: KGHSH, LQKENI.

Judged by abundance, this clonotype is medium-sized. The chain combines TRBV19 with TRBJ2-6, with D hard to call. The CDR3 is 16 amino acids. Trimming took off 6 bases at V and 0 bases at J, with 12 bases between the two ends. Per the germline V gene, CDR1 is LNHDA and CDR2 is SQIVND (reference sequence). In DNA, the CDR3 is TGTGCCAGTAGGCCTTTCCAGTTCTCTGGGGCCAACGTCCTGACTTTC. The encoded protein is CASRPFQFSGANVLTF.

This clonotype is medium-sized in the sample. V and J are TRBV29-1 and TRBJ2-7; 7 bases are a match to TRBD1. V was pared by 6 bases and J by 4 bases, with 6 bases of the junction left unmatched. Per the germline V gene, CDR1 is SQVTM and CDR2 is ANQGSEA. CDR3 length equals 12 residues. CDR3 sequence: CSVVWGQYEQYF. The CDR3 bases are TGCAGCGTCGTCTGGGGACAGTACGAGCAGTACTTC.

This clonotype was counted only a few times. The gene calls are TRBV5-3 and TRBJ1-1, with D possibly matching TRBD1 (6 bases). TRBV5-3 is an ORF, and what it does is uncertain. Trimming took off 3 bases at V and 0 bases at J, with 12 bases between the two ends. The CDR3 length is 15 residues. CDR3 DNA: TGTGCCAGAAGCTCTCGGGACACGGTGAACACTGAAGCTTTCTTT. It codes for CARSSRDTVNTEAFF.

This clonotype was seen a handful of times. J is TRBJ2-7 and V is TRBV29-1; D is unresolved. V was trimmed by 4 bases and J by 1 base, leaving 11 bases between them. The CDR3 runs 13 residues. CDR1 and CDR2 (germline): SQVTM, ANQGSEA. CDR3 bases: TGCAGCGTTGGGCTGCTCCATTCCTACGAGCAGTACTTC. Protein product: CSVGLLHSYEQYF.

As to this clonotype: A read error may be the cause here, since a much bigger clone is one base away. V gene TRBV6-2 or TRBV6-3 combines with J gene TRBJ1-5; D is unresolved. Germline assignment: CDR1 MNHEY and CDR2 SVGEGT. The length of the CDR3 is 14 residues. V was pared by 2 bases and J by 8 bases, with 13 bases between. CDR3 region: CASSYPWTYEPQHF. CDR3 coding DNA: TGTGCCAGCAGTTACCCCTGGACCTATGAGCCCCAGCATTTT.